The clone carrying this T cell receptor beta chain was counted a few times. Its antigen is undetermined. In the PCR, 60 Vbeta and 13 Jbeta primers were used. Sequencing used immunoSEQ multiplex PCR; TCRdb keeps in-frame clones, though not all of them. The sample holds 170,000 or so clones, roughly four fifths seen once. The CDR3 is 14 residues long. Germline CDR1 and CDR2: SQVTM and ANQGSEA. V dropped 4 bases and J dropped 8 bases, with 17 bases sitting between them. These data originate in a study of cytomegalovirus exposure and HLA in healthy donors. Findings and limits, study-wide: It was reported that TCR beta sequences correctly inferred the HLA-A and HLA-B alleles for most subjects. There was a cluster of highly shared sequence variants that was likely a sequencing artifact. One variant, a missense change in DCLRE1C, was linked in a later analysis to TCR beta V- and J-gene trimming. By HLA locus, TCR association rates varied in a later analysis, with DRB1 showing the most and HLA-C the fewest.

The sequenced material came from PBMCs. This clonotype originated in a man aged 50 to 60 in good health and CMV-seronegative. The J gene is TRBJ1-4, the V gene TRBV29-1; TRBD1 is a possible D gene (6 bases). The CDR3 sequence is CSVADSGVREKLFF. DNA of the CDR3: TGCAGCGTTGCGGACAGTGGGGTACGAGAAAAACTGTTTTTT.